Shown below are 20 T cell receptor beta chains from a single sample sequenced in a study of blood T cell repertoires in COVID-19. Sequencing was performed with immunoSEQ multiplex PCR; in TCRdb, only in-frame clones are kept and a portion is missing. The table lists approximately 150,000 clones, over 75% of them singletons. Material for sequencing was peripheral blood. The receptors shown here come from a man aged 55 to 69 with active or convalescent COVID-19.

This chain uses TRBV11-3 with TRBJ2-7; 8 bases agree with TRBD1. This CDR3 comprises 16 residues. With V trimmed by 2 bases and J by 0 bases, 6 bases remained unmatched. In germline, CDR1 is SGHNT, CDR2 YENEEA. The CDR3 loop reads CASSLTPGQASYEQYF. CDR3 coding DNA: TGTGCCAGCAGCTTAACCCCGGGACAGGCCTCCTACGAGCAGTACTTC. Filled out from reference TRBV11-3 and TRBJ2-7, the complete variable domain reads EAGVVQSPRYKIIEKKQPVAFWCNPISGHNTLYWYLQNLGQGPELLIRYENEEAVDDSQLPKDRFSAERLKGVDSTLKIQPAELGDSAVYLCASSLTPGQASYEQYFGPGTRLTVT.

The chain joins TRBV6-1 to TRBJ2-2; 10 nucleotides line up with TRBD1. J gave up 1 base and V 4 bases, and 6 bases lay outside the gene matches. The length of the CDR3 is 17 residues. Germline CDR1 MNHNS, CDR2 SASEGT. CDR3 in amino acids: CASSGRQGAGNTGELFF. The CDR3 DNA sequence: TGTGCCAGCAGTGGCCGACAGGGGGCCGGGAACACCGGGGAGCTGTTTTTT.

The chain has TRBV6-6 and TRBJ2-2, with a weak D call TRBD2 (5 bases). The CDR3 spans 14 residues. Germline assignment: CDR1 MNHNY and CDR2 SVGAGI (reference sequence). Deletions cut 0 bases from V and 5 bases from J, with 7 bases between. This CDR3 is CASSYSEGTGELFF. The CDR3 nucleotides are TGTGCCAGCAGTTACTCCGAGGGTACCGGGGAGCTGTTTTTT.

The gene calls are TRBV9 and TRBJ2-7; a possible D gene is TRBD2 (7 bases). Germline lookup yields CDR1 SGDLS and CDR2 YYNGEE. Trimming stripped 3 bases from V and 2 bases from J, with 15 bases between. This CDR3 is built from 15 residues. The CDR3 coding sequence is TGTGCCAGCAGCGCCCGAGGGGGGGGTACCTACGAGCAGTACTTC. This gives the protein CASSARGGGTYEQYF.

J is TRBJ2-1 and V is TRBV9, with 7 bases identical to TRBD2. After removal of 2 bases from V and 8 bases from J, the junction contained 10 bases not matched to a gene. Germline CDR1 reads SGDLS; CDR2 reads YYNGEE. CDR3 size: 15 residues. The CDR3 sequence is CASSVGLVGGYEQFF. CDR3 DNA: TGTGCCAGCAGCGTTGGACTAGTAGGAGGTTATGAGCAGTTCTTC. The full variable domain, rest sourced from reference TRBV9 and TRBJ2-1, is DSGVTQTPKHLITATGQRVTLRCSPRSGDLSVYWYQQSLDQGLQFLIQYYNGEERAKGNILERFSAQQFPDLHSELNLSSLELGDSALYFCASSVGLVGGYEQFFGPGTRLTVL.

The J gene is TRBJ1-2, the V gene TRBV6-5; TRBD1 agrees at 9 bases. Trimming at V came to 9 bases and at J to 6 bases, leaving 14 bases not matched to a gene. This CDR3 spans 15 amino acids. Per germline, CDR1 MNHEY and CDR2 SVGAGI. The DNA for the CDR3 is TGTGCCAGTTCCCGGGACAGGGTGACGTGGGATGGCTACACCTTC. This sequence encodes CASSRDRVTWDGYTF.

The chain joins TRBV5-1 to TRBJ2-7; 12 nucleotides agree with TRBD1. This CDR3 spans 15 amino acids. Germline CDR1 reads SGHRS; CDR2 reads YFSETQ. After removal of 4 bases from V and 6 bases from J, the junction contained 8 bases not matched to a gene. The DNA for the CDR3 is TGCGCCAGCAGCCTCGGGACAGGGGGCTACAGCGAGCAGTACTTC. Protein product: CASSLGTGGYSEQYF.

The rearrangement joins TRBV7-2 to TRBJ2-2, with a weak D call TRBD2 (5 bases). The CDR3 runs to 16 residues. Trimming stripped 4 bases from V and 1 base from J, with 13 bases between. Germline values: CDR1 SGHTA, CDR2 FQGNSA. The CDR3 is CASSSRAAVNTGELFF. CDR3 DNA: TGTGCCAGCAGCTCCCGTGCAGCGGTGAACACCGGGGAGCTGTTTTTT.

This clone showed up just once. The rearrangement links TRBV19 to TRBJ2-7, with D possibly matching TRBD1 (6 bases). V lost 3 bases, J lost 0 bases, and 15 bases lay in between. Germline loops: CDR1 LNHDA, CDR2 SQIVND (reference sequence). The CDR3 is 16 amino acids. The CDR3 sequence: CASSIGRGTSSYEQYF. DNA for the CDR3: TGTGCCAGTAGTATCGGCAGGGGTACGTCCTCCTACGAGCAGTACTTC.

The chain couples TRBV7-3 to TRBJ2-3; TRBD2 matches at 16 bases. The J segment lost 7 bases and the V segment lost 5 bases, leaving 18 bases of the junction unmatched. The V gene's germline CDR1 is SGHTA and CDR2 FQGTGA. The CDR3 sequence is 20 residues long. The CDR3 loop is CASSVTGTSGREYRGYTQYF. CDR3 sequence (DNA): TGTGCCAGCAGCGTGACCGGGACTAGCGGGAGGGAGTACCGGGGGTATACGCAGTATTTT. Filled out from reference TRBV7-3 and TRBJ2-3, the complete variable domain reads GAGVSQTPSNKVTEKGKYVELRCDPISGHTALYWYRQSLGQGPEFLIYFQGTGAADDSGLPNDRFFAVRPEGSVSTLKIQRTERGDSAVYLCASSVTGTSGREYRGYTQYFGPGTRLTVL.

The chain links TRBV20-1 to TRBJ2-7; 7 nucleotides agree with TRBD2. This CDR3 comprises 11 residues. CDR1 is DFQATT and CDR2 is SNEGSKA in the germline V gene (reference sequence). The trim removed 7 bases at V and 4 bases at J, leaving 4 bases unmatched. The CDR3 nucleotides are TGCAGTGTCCGGGGAGGGTACGAGCAGTACTTC. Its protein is CSVRGGYEQYF.

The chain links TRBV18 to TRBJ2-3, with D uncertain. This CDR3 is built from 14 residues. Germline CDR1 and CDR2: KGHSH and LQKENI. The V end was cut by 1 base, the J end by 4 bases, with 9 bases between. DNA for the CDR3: TGTGCCAGCTCACCACGGGCTTCCCCAGATACGCAGTATTTT. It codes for CASSPRASPDTQYF.

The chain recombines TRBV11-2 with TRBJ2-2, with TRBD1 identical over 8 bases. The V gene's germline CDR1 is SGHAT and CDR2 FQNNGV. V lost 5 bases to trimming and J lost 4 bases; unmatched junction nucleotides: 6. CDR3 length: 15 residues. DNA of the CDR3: TGTGCCAGCAGCACCCAGGGGGCTTCCACCGGGGAGCTGTTTTTT. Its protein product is CASSTQGASTGELFF.

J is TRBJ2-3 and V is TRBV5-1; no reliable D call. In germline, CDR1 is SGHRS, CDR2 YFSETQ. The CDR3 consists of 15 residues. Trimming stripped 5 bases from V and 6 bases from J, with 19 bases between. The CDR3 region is CASRSQSGLSDTQYF. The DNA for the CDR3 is TGCGCCAGCAGGTCCCAATCGGGTCTATCGGATACGCAGTATTTT.

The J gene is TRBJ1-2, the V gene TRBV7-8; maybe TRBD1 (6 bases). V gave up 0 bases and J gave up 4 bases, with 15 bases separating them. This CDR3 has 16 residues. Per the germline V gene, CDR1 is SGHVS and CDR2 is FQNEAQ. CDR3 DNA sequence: TGTGCCAGCAGCTTAGCTGTAGGTGGGGACACCTATGGCTACACCTTC. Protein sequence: CASSLAVGGDTYGYTF.

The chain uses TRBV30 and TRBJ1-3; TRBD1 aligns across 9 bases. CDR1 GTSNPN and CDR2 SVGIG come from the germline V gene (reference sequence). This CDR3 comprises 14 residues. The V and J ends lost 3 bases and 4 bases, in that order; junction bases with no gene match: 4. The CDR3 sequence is CAWRGQGSGNTIYF. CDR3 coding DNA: TGTGCCTGGAGAGGACAGGGGTCAGGAAACACCATATATTTT.

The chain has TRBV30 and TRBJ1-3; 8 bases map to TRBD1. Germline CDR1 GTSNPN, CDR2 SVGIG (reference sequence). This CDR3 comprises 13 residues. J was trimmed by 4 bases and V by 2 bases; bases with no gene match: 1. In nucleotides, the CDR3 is TGTGCCTGGAGTAGACAGGGGGGAAACACCATATATTTT. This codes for CAWSRQGGNTIYF.

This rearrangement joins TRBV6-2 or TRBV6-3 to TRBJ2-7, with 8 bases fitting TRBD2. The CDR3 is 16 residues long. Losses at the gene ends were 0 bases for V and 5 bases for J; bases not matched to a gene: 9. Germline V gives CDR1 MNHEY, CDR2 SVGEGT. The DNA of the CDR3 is TGTGCCAGCAGTTACTCGGCGGGAGGTTTACCCAACGAGCAGTACTTC. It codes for CASSYSAGGLPNEQYF.

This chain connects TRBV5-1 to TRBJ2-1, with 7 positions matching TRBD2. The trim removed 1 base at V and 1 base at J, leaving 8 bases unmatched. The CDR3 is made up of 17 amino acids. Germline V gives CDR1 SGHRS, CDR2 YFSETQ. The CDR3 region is CASSLPASGDSYNEQFF. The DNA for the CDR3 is TGCGCCAGCAGCTTGCCCGCTAGCGGAGATTCCTACAATGAGCAGTTCTTC.

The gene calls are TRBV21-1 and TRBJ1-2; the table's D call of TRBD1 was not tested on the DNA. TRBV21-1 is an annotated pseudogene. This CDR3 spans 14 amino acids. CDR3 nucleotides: TGTGCCAGCATAACCGGGACAGGGTTTAGTGGCTACACCTTC. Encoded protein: CASITGTGFSGYTF.